The 5 T cell receptor beta chains listed next were all sequenced from one sample in a study of blood T cells in healthy people across ages. A second PCR, run for about 6 to 12 cycles, used a sample-barcoded 5' primer plus a J-beta primer mix. TCRdb itself ran the 5' RACE reads through MiXCR, one entry per CDR3 protein. The table has about 1.4 million distinct CDR3 sequences, 55% to 75% seen once. Source material: blood. The origin of the receptors is a man between 18 and 35 years old in good health.

This clonotype came up a few times. This rearrangement joins TRBV6-5 to TRBJ2-1; possible D gene TRBD1, 6 bases. The DNA end is more similar to TRBJ2-7, so the J call may be wrong. The germline gives CDR1 MNHEY, CDR2 SVGAGI. The CDR3 totals 15 residues. The CDR3 here is CASSYSAGRGGEQYF. CDR3 sequence (DNA): TGTGCCAGCAGTTACTCGGCGGGTCGAGGGGGAGAGCAGTACTTC.

A single count supports this clonotype. CDR3 amino acids: CASSYLKTSRETQYF. The CDR3 bases are TGTGCCAGCAGTTACCTTAAGACTAGCCGGGAGACCCAGTACTTC. The rearrangement links TRBV6-2 or TRBV6-3 to TRBJ2-7, with 7 bases that match TRBD2. The J call may be mistaken, given a closer DNA end match to TRBJ2-5. Looked up from germline, CDR1 is MNHEY and CDR2 is SVGEGT. The CDR3 contains 15 residues.

The chain carries TRBV10-3 and TRBJ1-6, with 7 bases matching TRBD1. CDR3 length equals 14 residues. Germline V lookup: CDR1 ENHRY, CDR2 SYGVKD. The V and J ends lost 9 bases and 11 bases, in that order; junction bases with no gene match: 13. CDR3 nucleotides: TGTGCCATGTCGACAGGGTCGGACGGTGCACCCCTCCACTTT. This translates into CAMSTGSDGAPLHF.

This clonotype was counted a few times. This chain connects TRBV4-2 to TRBJ2-1, with 9 bases lining up with TRBD2. CDR3 length: 16 residues. Trimming at V came to 0 bases and at J to 4 bases, leaving 4 bases not matched to a gene. From germline, CDR1 is LGHNA and CDR2 YNFKEQ. The CDR3 loop is CASSQDRTSDYNEQFF. For the CDR3, the DNA is TGTGCCAGCAGCCAAGATCGGACTAGCGATTACAATGAGCAGTTCTTC.

This chain links TRBV6-1 with TRBJ1-4; D gene ambiguous. The V gene lost 10 bases and the J gene lost 2 bases, with 20 bases spanning the gap. Germline V gene sequence: CDR1 MNHNS, CDR2 SASEGT. This CDR3 contains 16 residues. CDR3 DNA sequence: TGTGCCACAAGACCGGATAGGTTCGTCACTAATGAAAAACTGTTTTTT. Its protein is CATRPDRFVTNEKLFF.